This T cell receptor beta chain came from a study of prognosis after radiotherapy for stage I lung cancer. Study-wide context: Across the cohort, concurrent therapy accompanying stereotactic body radiotherapy was administered to no patient. Study-level results: For the expanded TCR clones, whether they were tumor-specific was not determined.

This clonotype came up many times. Its antigen is currently unknown. V shed 3 bases and J 6 bases; nucleotides not matched to a gene: 7. Germline V gene sequence: CDR1 SGHNT, CDR2 YYREEE (reference sequence). The CDR3 is 16 amino acids. Starting from genomic DNA, TCR beta CDR3 was amplified through two-round multiplex PCR. Each TRBV and TRBJ gene had its own primer in the first PCR round. TCRdb re-analysed the multiplex PCR reads in MiXCR, keeping a single row per CDR3 protein. In the table there are almost 40,000 distinct CDR3 sequences, around 22% of which are singletons. The source material was PBMCs, sampled before or after stereotactic body radiation therapy (not recorded which). The rearrangement links TRBV5-4 to TRBJ2-2, with TRBD2 matching over 11 bases. The TCR was taken from a donor at least 50 years old with non-small cell lung cancer. The CDR3 coding sequence is TGTGCCAGCAGCTATTCTCTAGCGGGAGGTTCCGGGGAGCTGTTTTTT. Protein sequence: CASSYSLAGGSGELFF.